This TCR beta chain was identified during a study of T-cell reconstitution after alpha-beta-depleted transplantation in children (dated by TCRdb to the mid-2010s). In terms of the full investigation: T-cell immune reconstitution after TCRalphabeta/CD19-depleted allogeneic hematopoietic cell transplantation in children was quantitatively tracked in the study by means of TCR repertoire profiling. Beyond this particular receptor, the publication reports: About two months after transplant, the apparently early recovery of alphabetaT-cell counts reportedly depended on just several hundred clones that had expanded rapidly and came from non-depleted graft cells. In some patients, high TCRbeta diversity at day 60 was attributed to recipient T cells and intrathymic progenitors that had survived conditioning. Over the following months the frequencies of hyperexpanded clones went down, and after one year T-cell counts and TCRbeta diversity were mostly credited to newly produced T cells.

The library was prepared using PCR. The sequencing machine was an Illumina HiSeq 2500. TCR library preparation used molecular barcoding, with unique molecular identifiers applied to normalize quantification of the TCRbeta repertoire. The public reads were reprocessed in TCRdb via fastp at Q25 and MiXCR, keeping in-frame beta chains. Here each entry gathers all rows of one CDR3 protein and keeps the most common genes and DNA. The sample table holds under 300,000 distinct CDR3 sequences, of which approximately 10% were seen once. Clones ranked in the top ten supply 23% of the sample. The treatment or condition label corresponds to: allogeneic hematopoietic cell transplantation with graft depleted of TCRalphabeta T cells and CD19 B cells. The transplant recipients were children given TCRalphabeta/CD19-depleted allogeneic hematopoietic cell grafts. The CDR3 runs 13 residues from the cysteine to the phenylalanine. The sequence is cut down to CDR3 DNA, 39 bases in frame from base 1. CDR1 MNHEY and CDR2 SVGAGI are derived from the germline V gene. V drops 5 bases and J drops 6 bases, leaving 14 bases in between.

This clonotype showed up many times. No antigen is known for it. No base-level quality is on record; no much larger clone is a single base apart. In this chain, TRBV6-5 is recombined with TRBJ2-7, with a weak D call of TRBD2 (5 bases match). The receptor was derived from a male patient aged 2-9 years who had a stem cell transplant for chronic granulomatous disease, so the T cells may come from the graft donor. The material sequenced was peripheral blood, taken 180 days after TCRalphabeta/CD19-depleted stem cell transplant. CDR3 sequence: CASSPRRGREQYF. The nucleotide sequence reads TGTGCCAGCAGTCCACGTCGGGGTCGCGAGCAGTACTTC.